This entry lists 31 T cell receptor beta chains sequenced from one sample in a study of T cell changes during pregnancy in multiple sclerosis. The repertoire was sequenced with immunoSEQ multiplex PCR; TCRdb's copy has only in-frame clones and lacks some. Of some 87,000 clones listed, roughly 92% were seen once; the top ten hold around 2.7%. This sample comprised peripheral blood, obtained in the first trimester of pregnancy. The source of these receptors is a female donor with multiple sclerosis, enrolled in a pregnancy study.

The J gene is TRBJ1-2, the V gene TRBV27, with 8 bases that match TRBD1. Germline trimming cut 5 bases from V and 6 bases from J; bases unmatched to any gene: 8. The CDR3 loop spans 14 amino acids. Germline V gives CDR1 MNHEY, CDR2 SMNVEV (reference sequence). CDR3 sequence reads: CASSHASQGDGYTF. DNA of the CDR3: TGTGCCAGCAGTCACGCCTCACAGGGGGATGGCTACACCTTC.

The gene calls are TRBV5-1 and TRBJ2-2; no reliable D call. The CDR3 consists of 13 residues. Germline loops: CDR1 SGHRS, CDR2 YFSETQ. Trimming cost V 5 bases and J 1 base, with 6 bases left between them. The CDR3 sequence: CASSRWNTGELFF. For the CDR3, the DNA is TGCGCCAGCAGTCGGTGGAACACCGGGGAGCTGTTTTTT.

This sequence joins TRBV5-5 and TRBJ2-1; TRBD2 matches at 10 bases. The CDR3 is 17 amino acids. Germline trimming cut 0 bases from V and 4 bases from J; bases unmatched to any gene: 7. CDR1 and CDR2 (germline): SGHKS, YYEKEE (reference sequence). The CDR3 nucleotides read TGTGCCAGCAGCTTGGTGGGGGGGACTAGCGTTTACAATGAGCAGTTCTTC. Encoded protein: CASSLVGGTSVYNEQFF.

The chain joins TRBV28 to TRBJ1-2; D unclear. The CDR3 consists of 14 residues. Per germline, CDR1 MDHEN and CDR2 SYDVKM. V was trimmed by 1 base and J by 2 bases, leaving 8 bases between them. As DNA, the CDR3 is TGTGCCAGCAGTTTATCAGGTTCCAACTATGGCTACACCTTC. Its protein product is CASSLSGSNYGYTF.

CDR3 DNA sequence: TGTGCCAGCAGCGGCCGACGGACAGTCGGCGCGAACACCGGGGAGCTGTTTTTT. It translates to CASSGRRTVGANTGELFF. The V and J genes are TRBV7-8 and TRBJ2-2; D is possibly TRBD1 (6 bases). The V and J ends lost 5 bases and 0 bases respectively, with 19 bases between them. This CDR3 is built from 18 residues. CDR1 is SGHVS and CDR2 is FQNEAQ in the germline V gene.

The rearrangement links TRBV30 to TRBJ1-2, with D unclear. Germline CDR1 GTSNPN, CDR2 SVGIG (reference sequence). Deletions cut 2 bases from V and 3 bases from J, with 7 bases between. The CDR3 loop spans 12 amino acids. Here the CDR3 DNA reads TGTGCCTGGAGTCTCCAGGACTATGGCTACACCTTC. It codes for CAWSLQDYGYTF.

The chain carries TRBV19 and TRBJ2-1; 9 bases fit TRBD2. V shed 3 bases, J shed 10 bases, and the junction held 4 bases outside the gene matches. The CDR3 covers 13 residues. The germline gives CDR1 LNHDA, CDR2 SQIVND (reference sequence). The DNA of the CDR3 is TGTGCCAGTAGTATTCAGCGGGAGGCGGAGCAGTTCTTC. This encodes CASSIQREAEQFF.

The V and J genes are TRBV14 and TRBJ1-4, with 9 bases lining up with TRBD1. Trimming cost V 1 base and J 8 bases; bases outside gene matches: 11. The CDR3 loop spans 17 amino acids. The V gene's germline CDR1 is SGHDN and CDR2 FVKESK. Here the CDR3 DNA reads TGTGCCAGCAGCCAAGTGGGACAGGGAACCCTTCGGGAAAAACTGTTTTTT. Its protein product is CASSQVGQGTLREKLFF. The full variable domain, rest sourced from reference TRBV14 and TRBJ1-4, is EAGVTQFPSHSVIEKGQTVTLRCDPISGHDNLYWYRRVMGKEIKFLLHFVKESKQDESGMPNNRFLAERTGGTYSTLKVQPAELEDSGVYFCASSQVGQGTLREKLFFGSGTQLSVL.

In its sample, this clone was seen once. The V and J genes are TRBV9 and TRBJ1-3; no firm D call. Trimming cost V 0 bases and J 0 bases, with 7 bases left between them. Germline V gene data show CDR1 as SGDLS and CDR2 as YYNGEE. The CDR3 consists of 15 residues. Here the CDR3 DNA reads TGTGCCAGCAGCGTAGCTCTGAGCTCTGGAAACACCATATATTTT. Amino acids: CASSVALSSGNTIYF.

A word on this clone: The junction and the germline gene differ at one end; a read error may be behind it. The chain has TRBV7-2 and TRBJ2-1; D is possibly TRBD2 (6 bases). In germline, CDR1 is SGHTA, CDR2 FQGNSA. There are 15 residues in the CDR3. CDR3 DNA sequence: TGTGCCAGCAGCTTAGGGACTACCTCCTTCAATGAGCAGTTCTTC. Translation: CASSLGTTSFNEQFF.

The V call is TRBV6-1, the J call TRBJ2-7; 8 positions agree with TRBD2. J gave up 4 bases and V 3 bases, and 11 bases lay outside the gene matches. The length of the CDR3 is 16 residues. Germline assignment: CDR1 MNHNS and CDR2 SASEGT. In DNA form, the CDR3 reads TGTGCCAGCAGTGATCGGTCAAGCGGGAGATTTTACGAGCAGTACTTC. It specifies CASSDRSSGRFYEQYF.

This clone was seen a handful of times. This sequence joins TRBV29-1 and TRBJ1-2, with unresolved D. There are 13 residues in the CDR3. Germline values: CDR1 SQVTM, CDR2 ANQGSEA. The V end was cut by 4 bases, the J end by 6 bases, with 15 bases between. CDR3 in DNA: TGCAGCGTTGTGCGACACGCCGAGAATGGCTACACCTTC. It encodes CSVVRHAENGYTF.

The V gene is TRBV5-6, the J gene TRBJ2-5; no reliable D call. CDR1 and CDR2 from the germline V gene are SGHDT and YYEEEE. The V gene lost 5 bases and the J gene lost 4 bases, with 9 bases spanning the gap. The CDR3 is 12 residues long. The CDR3 loop is CASRARGETQYF. DNA for the CDR3: TGTGCCAGCAGAGCTAGAGGAGAGACCCAGTACTTC.

The J gene is TRBJ2-3, the V gene TRBV4-1; 11 bases are shared with TRBD2. Germline CDR1 reads MGHRA; CDR2 reads YSYEKL. J was trimmed by 5 bases and V by 0 bases; bases with no gene match: 7. The CDR3 has 17 amino acids. The CDR3 here is CASSQERDLAGGDTQYF. Written as DNA, the CDR3 is TGCGCCAGCAGCCAAGAACGCGACCTAGCGGGAGGAGATACGCAGTATTTT.

For the CDR3, the DNA is TGTGCCAGCAGCGCGGGACAGATCTCTGGAAACACCATATATTTT. The encoded protein is CASSAGQISGNTIYF. V is TRBV5-4 and J is TRBJ1-3; 7 bases map to TRBD1. The V segment lost 4 bases and the J segment 0 bases; nucleotides outside the gene matches: 4. The CDR3 is 15 residues long. Germline-derived CDR1 and CDR2 are SGHNT and YYREEE (reference sequence).

This clone was seen just once. The genes are TRBV6-5 and TRBJ1-2; TRBD1 is a possible D gene (5 bases). The V and J ends lost 6 bases and 8 bases respectively, with 16 bases between them. This CDR3 region has 13 residues. CDR1 is MNHEY and CDR2 is SVGAGI in the germline V gene. The CDR3 region has the DNA TGTGCCAGCAGCCCAGACAGAGGCCGGGGCTACACCTTC. This sequence encodes CASSPDRGRGYTF.

The chain uses TRBV10-3 and TRBJ2-5; D remains ambiguous. This CDR3 comprises 13 residues. V lost 2 bases to trimming and J lost 0 bases, with 4 bases between them. Germline V gene lookup returns CDR1 ENHRY and CDR2 SYGVKD. CDR3 in amino acids: CAISEQYQETQYF. The CDR3, as DNA: TGTGCCATCAGTGAGCAATACCAAGAGACCCAGTACTTC.

The chain joins TRBV7-9 to TRBJ2-7, with a weak D call TRBD2 (5 bases). V was shortened by 0 bases and J by 9 bases, with 15 bases between the two germline ends. Germline V gene sequence: CDR1 SEHNR, CDR2 FQNEAQ (reference sequence). This CDR3 is 14 amino acids long. CDR3 bases: TGTGCCAGCAGCTTAGCGCTCGAGACCGGAGGGCAGTACTTC. Its protein is CASSLALETGGQYF.

Written as DNA, the CDR3 is TGCAGCAATCGGGTTGGTGAGACCCAGTACTTC. This gives the protein CSNRVGETQYF. The V gene is TRBV29-1, the J gene TRBJ2-5, with unresolved D. V lost 8 bases and J 5 bases, leaving 12 bases between the germline ends. Germline assignment: CDR1 SQVTM and CDR2 ANQGSEA. This CDR3 has 11 amino acids.

This clone was counted between two and nine times. The chain uses TRBV7-3 and TRBJ2-1; 7 nucleotides agree with TRBD2. J lost 7 bases, V lost 0 bases, and 6 bases had no gene match. The germline V gene has CDR1 SGHTA and CDR2 FQGTGA. CDR3 length: 15 residues. DNA for the CDR3: TGTGCCAGCAGCTTAACAAGCGGGATACTTAATGAGCAGTTCTTC. It yields the protein CASSLTSGILNEQFF.

The J gene is TRBJ1-3, the V gene TRBV28; D uncertain. There are 17 residues in the CDR3. Looked up from germline, CDR1 is MDHEN and CDR2 is SYDVKM. V lost 2 bases to trimming and J lost 0 bases, with 14 bases between them. The CDR3 bases are TGTGCCAGCAGTTTAGTTGTTCTGCCCAGCTCTGGAAACACCATATATTTT. Translating gives CASSLVVLPSSGNTIYF.

This chain joins TRBV29-1 and TRBJ1-1; 7 bases line up with TRBD1. After removal of 6 bases from V and 0 bases from J, the junction contained 4 bases not matched to a gene. Germline CDR1 is SQVTM and CDR2 is ANQGSEA. This CDR3 region has 13 residues. CDR3 amino acids: CSVLTGLNTEAFF. DNA for the CDR3: TGCAGCGTCTTGACAGGGTTGAACACTGAAGCTTTCTTT.

The rearrangement links TRBV25-1 to TRBJ1-1; D possibly corresponds to TRBD1 (5 bases). V dropped 0 bases and J dropped 1 base, with 6 bases sitting between them. The length of the CDR3 is 14 residues. The V gene's germline CDR1 is MGHDK and CDR2 SYGVNS. CDR3 in DNA: TGTGCCAGCAGTGAATACGACAGGAACACTGAAGCTTTCTTT. Its protein is CASSEYDRNTEAFF.

The chain couples TRBV19 to TRBJ2-1; 8 bases align to TRBD1. The CDR3 has 15 amino acids. The germline CDR1 and CDR2 sequences are LNHDA and SQIVND (reference sequence). Trimming at V came to 1 base and at J to 7 bases, leaving 6 bases not matched to a gene. This CDR3 reads CASSIGQGALNEQFF. The CDR3 DNA follows: TGTGCCAGTAGTATAGGCCAGGGGGCGTTGAATGAGCAGTTCTTC.

The CDR3 DNA reads TGTGCCAGCATCCGGGACAGGGTTAATGGCTACACCTTC. Translated, it gives CASIRDRVNGYTF. The genes are TRBV2 and TRBJ1-2; 9 bases line up with TRBD1. The CDR3 spans 13 residues. CDR1 is SNHLY, CDR2 FYNNEI, per germline. V lost 7 bases to trimming and J lost 6 bases; unmatched junction nucleotides: 6.

This chain connects TRBV4-1 to TRBJ1-1; D ambiguous. Deletions cut 6 bases from V and 4 bases from J, with 12 bases between. From germline, CDR1 is MGHRA and CDR2 YSYEKL. The CDR3 is made up of 13 amino acids. CDR3 DNA: TGCGCCAGCAGTTCCACGGAGGGCACTGAAGCTTTCTTT. This sequence encodes CASSSTEGTEAFF.

The V call is TRBV9, the J call TRBJ2-1; weak D call: TRBD1 (5 bases). V lost 4 bases, J lost 6 bases, and 14 bases lay in between. The CDR3 totals 14 residues. The germline V gene encodes CDR1 SGDLS and CDR2 YYNGEE. CDR3 sequence reads: CASSPQGEINEQFF. The CDR3 region has the DNA TGTGCCAGCAGCCCCCAAGGGGAAATCAATGAGCAGTTCTTC.

Regarding this clone: An end of the junction does not agree with germline; a read error may underlie this. The chain combines TRBV28 with TRBJ2-3; the D is unclear. The germline V gene encodes CDR1 MDHEN and CDR2 SYDVKM. The CDR3 extends over 12 amino acids. The CDR3 bases are TGTGCCAGCAGTTTCGAAGGAGATGCGCAGTATTTT. This codes for CASSFEGDAQYF. The variable domain in full, completed from reference TRBV28 and TRBJ2-3, reads DVKVTQSSRYLVKRTGEKVFLECVQDMDHENMFWYRQDPGLGLRLIYFSYDVKMKEKGDIPEGYSVSREKKERFSLILESASTNQTSMYLCASSFEGDAQYFGPGTRLTVL.

The rearrangement joins TRBV15 to TRBJ1-5, with D hard to call. This CDR3 has 15 amino acids. The germline CDR1 and CDR2 sequences are LNHNV and YYDKDF (reference sequence). V was trimmed by 0 bases and J by 8 bases, leaving 14 bases between them. As DNA, the CDR3 is TGTGCCACCAGCAGAGATGATCCAATATCAGAGCCCCAGCATTTT. Translation: CATSRDDPISEPQHF.

The chain joins TRBV27 to TRBJ1-4; 9 nucleotides line up with TRBD1. This CDR3 region has 18 residues. V gave up 4 bases and J gave up 4 bases; unmatched junction bases: 13. Germline CDR1 and CDR2: MNHEY and SMNVEV (reference sequence). This CDR3 is CASSSLGDRVLGNEKLFF. DNA for the CDR3: TGTGCCAGCAGTTCCCTCGGGGACAGGGTACTTGGTAATGAAAAACTGTTTTTT.

The chain recombines TRBV27 with TRBJ2-7; D is possibly TRBD1 (5 bases). Between the trimmed V and J ends, which lost 2 bases and 4 bases, there was a span of 9 bases. Germline V gene sequence: CDR1 MNHEY, CDR2 SMNVEV (reference sequence). CDR3 size: 13 residues. Here the CDR3 DNA reads TGTGCCAGCAGTTTAAGACAGTCATACGAGCAGTACTTC. Encoded protein: CASSLRQSYEQYF.